A selection of T cell receptor beta chains follows, all from one sample in a study of blood T cells in healthy people across ages. One entry per CDR3 protein results from TCRdb running MiXCR on the 5' RACE reads. The sample holds some 1.5 million distinct CDR3 sequences, 40% to 45% seen once. Sequenced input: blood. The origin of the receptors is a woman aged 18-29 years in good health. CDR3s include the opening cysteine and the closing phenylalanine or tryptophan. Fields, in order: D gene, clone size, J gene, V gene, CDR3 DNA, CDR3 protein. D genes are given only for firm matches. Size tells how often a clone was seen (once, few, many) or the class of an expanded clone, and some rows leave it out.

NA | few | TRBJ2-4 | TRBV3-1 | TGTGCCAGCAGCCAAGACCCACAGGCGAATGTGGGGGAGCAGTACTTC | CASSQDPQANVGEQYF
TRBD1 | few | TRBJ2-1 | TRBV6-2/TRBV6-3 | TGTGCCAGCAGTTACTTCCTGACAGGGAATGAGCAGTTCTTC | CASSYFLTGNEQFF
NA | few | TRBJ2-1 | TRBV5-1 | TGCGCCAGCAGCTTTACAATCTCTTTTAACAATGAGCAGTTCTTC | CASSFTISFNNEQFF
TRBD1 | NA | TRBJ2-2 | TRBV9 | TGTGCCAGCAGCCGCGGACAGGCGTACACCGGGGAGCTGTTTTTT | CASSRGQAYTGELFF
NA | NA | TRBJ1-5 | TRBV21-1 | TGTGCCAGCGGGGGGGGCACGCAGCCCCAGCATTTT | CASGGGTQPQHF
NA | few | TRBJ2-4 | TRBV12-3/TRBV12-4 | TGTGCCAGCAGCCATATGGGAGATAAAAACATTCAGTACTTC | CASSHMGDKNIQYF
NA | NA | TRBJ1-1 | TRBV20-1 | TGCAGTGCTAGCCCCCCAGACTCGAACACTGAAGCTTTCTTT | CSASPPDSNTEAFF
TRBD1 | NA | TRBJ1-4 | TRBV6-1 | TGTGCCAGCAGTCCTCTTTACAGGGGAAACGAAAAACTGTTTTTT | CASSPLYRGNEKLFF
NA | few | TRBJ2-1 | TRBV28 | TGTGCCAGCAGTTTATCTGAGGTTTGGCGGGTGCTCTACAATGAGCAGTTCTTC | CASSLSEVWRVLYNEQFF
NA | few | TRBJ2-3 | TRBV6-2/TRBV6-3 | TGTGCCAGCACCCTACTAGACACAGATACGCAGTATTTT | CASTLLDTDTQYF
NA | NA | TRBJ2-7 | TRBV6-6 | TGTGCCAGCACCAGGGACGCCTCCTACGAGCAGTACTTC | CASTRDASYEQYF
NA | NA | TRBJ1-6 | TRBV3-1 | TGTGCCAGCAGCCGGGACACTACGGGTAGTTCACCCCTCCACTTT | CASSRDTTGSSPLHF
TRBD1 | many | TRBJ1-4 | TRBV7-9 | TGTGCCAGCAGCGGTTACGGGACAGTCGGAGAAACAACTAATGAAAAACTGTTTTTT | CASSGYGTVGETTNEKLFF
NA | NA | TRBJ2-7 | TRBV18 | TGTGCCAGCTCACCACGGGCAGAGCCTAACTACGAGCAGTACTTC | CASSPRAEPNYEQYF
TRBD1 | NA | TRBJ1-1 | TRBV10-3 | TGTGCCATCAGGGACCGGGACAGGGGGCTAGAGTCTGAAGCTTTCTTT | CAIRDRDRGLESEAFF
TRBD2 | NA | TRBJ2-1 | TRBV20-1 | TGCAGTGCTAGCTCCGAGGGCGGGAGGGTGTCCCTCTACAATGAGCAGTTCTTC | CSASSEGGRVSLYNEQFF
TRBD2 | once | TRBJ2-5 | TRBV20-1 | TGCAGTGCACGGACTAGCAGGGATGAGCAGTACTTC | CSARTSRDEQYF
NA | NA | TRBJ2-7 | TRBV27 | TGTGCCAGCAGTCCCGGTGGTGGGGTTAGCCTGGGCTACGAGCAGTACTTC | CASSPGGGVSLGYEQYF
TRBD2 | few | TRBJ2-3 | TRBV5-5 | TGTGCCAGCAGCTTAGCGGGAGTAGGGGCAGATACGCAGTATTTT | CASSLAGVGADTQYF
NA | NA | TRBJ2-7 | TRBV5-1 | TGCGCCAGCAGCTTTGGAGGGGCGGGAAACGAGCAGTACTTC | CASSFGGAGNEQYF
NA | NA | TRBJ1-2 | TRBV27 | TGTGCCAGCAGTTCGAGACAGCCCACGACCTATGGCTACACCTTC | CASSSRQPTTYGYTF
TRBD1 | NA | TRBJ1-1 | TRBV4-1 | TGCGCCAGCAGCCAGACTCCAGGGGGAGCGAACACTGAAGCTTTCTTT | CASSQTPGGANTEAFF
TRBD1 | few | TRBJ2-7 | TRBV28 | TGTGCCAGCACTTCAACAGGGGTCAAACCCTACGAGCAGTACTTC | CASTSTGVKPYEQYF
TRBD1 | NA | TRBJ2-3 | TRBV19 | TGTGCCAGTAGCGGTTCCGGGACAGGGAGCCCTACGCAGTATTTT | CASSGSGTGSPTQYF
TRBD2 | many | TRBJ2-1 | TRBV6-4 | TGTGCCAGCAGTGTAACTAGCGGGAGTGTTAATGAGCAGTTCTTC | CASSVTSGSVNEQFF
NA | NA | TRBJ1-1 | TRBV9 | TGTGCCAGCAGCGTAGGAATAGGGGCTTTGAACACTGAAGCTTTCTTT | CASSVGIGALNTEAFF
NA | NA | TRBJ1-1 | TRBV7-8 | TGTGCCAGCACCCTCGGGAGTTTCACTGAAGCTTTCTTT | CASTLGSFTEAFF
NA | NA | TRBJ1-1 | TRBV12-3/TRBV12-4 | TGTGCCAGCAACCCCTCTCGGGGTGAAGCTTTCTTT | CASNPSRGEAFF
TRBD2 | NA | TRBJ2-5 | TRBV20-1 | TGCAGTGCTAGAGATTTTTGGGGGACTAGAAGCTCCTACAATGAGCAGTACTTC | CSARDFWGTRSSYNEQYF
NA | NA | TRBJ2-1 | TRBV6-6 | TGTGCCAGCAGTTACTCAGTGGGGCGGGGTTACTACAATGAGCAGTTCTTC | CASSYSVGRGYYNEQFF
TRBD1 | few | TRBJ2-7 | TRBV20-1 | TGCAGTGCTAGGAAACAGGGGGGCTACGAGCAGTACTTC | CSARKQGGYEQYF
TRBD1 | few | TRBJ1-5 | TRBV12-3/TRBV12-4 | TGTGCCAGCAGAAAGACAGGGGGTTCCAATCAGCCCCAGCATTTT | CASRKTGGSNQPQHF
TRBD2 | NA | TRBJ2-5 | TRBV9 | TGTGCCAGCAGCCCCTGGACTAGCGAAGAGACCCAGTACTTC | CASSPWTSEETQYF
NA | NA | TRBJ1-2 | TRBV12-3/TRBV12-4 | TGTGCCAGCTGCTCCGGGAGCTACTATGGCTACACCTTC | CASCSGSYYGYTF
NA | NA | TRBJ1-4 | TRBV10-3 | TGTGCCATCAGTGAAGGGAAAACTAATGAAAAACTGTTTTTT | CAISEGKTNEKLFF
NA | NA | TRBJ2-7 | TRBV10-3 | TGTGCCATCAGTGTGGGGCAGGCCCTGACCTACGAGCAGTACTTC | CAISVGQALTYEQYF
TRBD1 | NA | TRBJ2-1 | TRBV6-6 | TGTGCCAGCAGTTACTTAACAGGGGGTAGGAATGAGCAGTTCTTC | CASSYLTGGRNEQFF
NA | NA | TRBJ2-7 | TRBV29-1 | TGCAGCGTTGTCTTAGGGGGTGCCTACAATGAGCAGTACTTC | CSVVLGGAYNEQYF
TRBD2 | few | TRBJ2-3 | TRBV28 | TGTGCCAGCAGTTCGCACCAACTGCTGGGGCGGGAGGAAGTAAAGTATTTT | CASSSHQLLGREEVKYF
TRBD2 | NA | TRBJ2-5 | TRBV6-5 | TGTGCCAGCAGTCCCGGGGTAGCGGGGTTCAATGAGCAGTACTTC | CASSPGVAGFNEQYF
NA | NA | TRBJ1-2 | TRBV12-5 | TGTGCTAGTGGTTTATCCGGGGGCGCATGGGGCTACACCTTC | CASGLSGGAWGYTF
NA | once | TRBJ1-1 | TRBV29-1 | TGCAGCGTTTCCCACATGAACACTGAAGCTTTCTTT | CSVSHMNTEAFF
NA | NA | TRBJ2-3 | TRBV29-1 | TGCAGCTCAAGACAGCGACACACAGATACGCAGTATTTT | CSSRQRHTDTQYF
NA | NA | TRBJ1-1 | TRBV20-1 | TGCAGTGCTAGAGACCCAAAGGCGGGGACCACTGAAGCTTTCTTT | CSARDPKAGTTEAFF
TRBD2 | few | TRBJ2-7 | TRBV27 | TGTGCCAGCAGTTTATGGCGCGGGAGTACCTACGAGCAGTACTTC | CASSLWRGSTYEQYF
NA | NA | TRBJ2-5 | TRBV11-2 | TGTGCCAGCAGCTTAATTACCCAGGGCGAGCGGAGCCAAGAGACCCAGTACTTC | CASSLITQGERSQETQYF